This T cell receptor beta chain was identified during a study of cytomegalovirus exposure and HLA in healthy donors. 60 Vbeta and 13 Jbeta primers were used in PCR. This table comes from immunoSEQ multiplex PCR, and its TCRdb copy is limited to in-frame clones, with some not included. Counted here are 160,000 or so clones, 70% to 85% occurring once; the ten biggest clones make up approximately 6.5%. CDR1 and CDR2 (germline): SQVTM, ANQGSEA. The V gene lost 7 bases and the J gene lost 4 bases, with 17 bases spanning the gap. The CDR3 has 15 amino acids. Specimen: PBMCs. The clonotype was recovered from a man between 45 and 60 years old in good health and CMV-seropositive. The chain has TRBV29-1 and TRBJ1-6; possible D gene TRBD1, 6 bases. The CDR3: CSAPSGQPYNSPLHF. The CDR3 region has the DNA TGCAGCGCCCCGTCTGGACAGCCTTATAATTCACCCCTCCACTTT.